This T cell receptor beta chain was observed in a study of somatic mutations in cytotoxic T cells in rheumatoid arthritis (dated 2017 in TCRdb). Some background on the complete study: Patient peripheral blood (less than 32 ml EDTA) was drawn right after diagnosis and before any treatment started. Some V beta antibody-stained T-cell populations were flow-sorted on a FACSAria II or Sony SH800 at nearly 100% purity, and sorted V beta1+ cells also underwent TCRB sequencing. Whether expanded CD8+ T-cell clones in untreated, newly diagnosed rheumatoid arthritis carry somatic mutations was the study question, and clonality was characterized with TCRB deep sequencing. TCRB deep sequencing was performed for 55 to 65 rheumatoid arthritis patients and about 20 healthy controls. Median age was essentially the same in the patient group and the control group.

Genomic DNA underwent TCRB CDR3 sequencing using the immunoSEQ assay. The original pipeline was this. Only a few patient CD8+ clones larger than 1% matched published virus-specific TCRB sequences when compared against them. The analyses included only productive TCRB rearrangements. Defining a clone by its unique TCRB CDR3 sequence, the study calculated clonality as a productive clonality index derived from Shannon entropy. Repertoire overlap for a pair of samples was computed from each clone's template counts relative to total templates per sample. V-gene usage from TCRB sequencing and V-gene usage measured by flow cytometry were correlated (Spearman r of about 0.62). TCRdb provides this immuneACCESS table in a form limited to in-frame rearrangements. Some clones are lacking; in checked studies, under half of them reflect an unresolved V gene, and why the rest are absent is not known. Clone size and V and J calls were adopted from that table, with D and trimming inferred from the DNA. Counted in this sample were 5,500 to 7,000 clones; roughly 85% of them appeared once. 3.5% to 5% of the sample is held by the ten biggest clonotypes.

Positive magnetic bead selection on an AutoMACS was used to isolate CD4+ and CD8+ cells, with flow cytometry used to check purity. A TCR V beta antibody panel was used in flow cytometry to screen first for clonal expansions, which were then characterized by TCRB deep sequencing of sorted CD8+ fractions. Peripheral blood mononuclear cells were isolated by Ficoll-Paque PLUS density gradient separation. Using Nucleospin Tissue or Tissue XS kits, DNA was extracted from CD4-enriched, CD8-enriched or PBMC samples, with quantification by a Qubit 2.0 fluorometer. On this clone: Its binding antigen is unknown. No base quality values were provided; no much bigger clone lies one nucleotide off.

What the study reported, not specific to this receptor: CD8+ clonality increased with age in patients (Spearman r ≈ 0.49) but not in healthy controls. The slight TRBV07 underrepresentation in patients was not adjusted for multiple comparisons. The antigen targets of the expanded CD8+ clones were unknown, and absence from virus-specific databases did not rule out viral specificity. Rheumatoid arthritis patients and age-matched healthy controls did not significantly differ in CD8+ T-cell clonality. In about an eighth of the roughly 65 patients the largest CD8+ clone exceeded 20% of CD8+ cells, and several identical CD8+ TCRB sequences were shared between blood and synovial fluid.

Clipping removes 6 bases from V and 4 bases from J, with 7 as the unmatched junction base count. CDR3 length: 16 amino acids, cysteine to phenylalanine. The retained sequence is limited to the CDR3, 48 bases, with the frame set at the first base. CDR1 is given as MRHNA and CDR2 as SNTAGT, both from the germline V gene. The source material was CD8+ T cells sorted from blood. The sequence derives from an adult with rheumatoid arthritis. Rearrangement joined TRBV6-4 to TRBJ2-3, and 13 bases in between align with TRBD2. This receptor carries the CDR3 CASRGGLAGEADTQYF. The DNA is TGTGCCAGCAGGGGAGGACTAGCGGGAGAGGCAGATACGCAGTATTTT.